This TCR beta chain was recovered during a study of lymphopenia after photon versus proton radiotherapy. Broader study findings: Better survival with proton therapy was suggested as possible, not demonstrated. Under photons, naive T cells and diversity fell while effector/memory populations rose. Oligoclonal CD8+ Temra expansion after nadir drove photon patients' diversity drop.

On this clone: Its specificity is unknown.

Here immunoSEQ multiplex PCR was the method, and the copy in TCRdb shows in-frame clones only, minus some. This sample has over 50,000 clones, with 75% to 90% found just once. Trimming removed 0 bases from V and 1 base from J, with 9 bases in between. This CDR3 has 15 residues. Germline assignment: CDR1 ENHRY and CDR2 SYGVKD. The gene calls are TRBV10-3 and TRBJ1-1; possibly TRBD1 for D (5 bases). The receptor's source is a man in his forties with gastric cancer. The sample was peripheral blood, taken from a patient treated with photon-based radiotherapy. Here the CDR3 reads CAISESQGPNTEAFF. In nucleotides, the CDR3 is TGTGCCATCAGTGAGTCCCAGGGACCGAACACTGAAGCTTTCTTT.